This TCR beta chain was captured in a study of blood T cells in healthy people across ages. The use of a sample-barcoded 5' primer and a J-beta primer mix characterized a second PCR of about 7 to 12 cycles. A single record per CDR3 protein comes from TCRdb applying MiXCR to the 5' RACE reads. The table lists 1.5 million to 1.9 million distinct CDR3 sequences, 42% of them singletons, with just over 4% in the top ten. Points from the study as a whole: More naive CD4+ cells and higher diversity were found in long-lived than in aged donors. Across samples, TCR beta diversity tracked strongly with naive T cell percentage.

About this clonotype: Its antigen is as yet unknown. This may come from a read error, since a much larger clone is one base off.

Trimming removed 3 bases from V and 7 bases from J, with 12 bases in between. The CDR3 spans 13 residues. The germline gives CDR1 ENHRY, CDR2 SYGVKD. This chain joins TRBV10-3 and TRBJ1-2; D is ambiguous. The receptor was derived from a woman aged 18-29 years in good health. The sequenced material came from blood. This CDR3 is CAISEWQLCGYTF. In DNA, the CDR3 is TGTGCCATCAGTGAATGGCAGCTGTGTGGCTACACCTTC.